This T cell receptor (beta chain) came from a study of Ad26.COV2.S vaccination and SARS-CoV-2 variants. Study-wide background: Donor was in the COV1001 Ad26.COV2.S trial arm. Ad26.COV2.S given intramuscularly, once or twice 56 days apart.

TCRdb's copy holds only in-frame clones and misses some; the assay was immunoSEQ multiplex PCR. Of hundreds of thousands of clones in the sample, around 89% were seen once. Treatment: around 19 received Ad26.COV2.S at low or high dose, single or two shots; a few received placebo; per-sample allocation not given. Sample collection was performed on day 63 after the first vaccine or placebo injection. The V end lost 4 bases, the J end lost 5 bases, and 12 bases lay between the germline ends. The CDR3 has 13 residues. In germline, CDR1 is LNHDA, CDR2 SQIVND (reference sequence). As for this clone: Its matching antigen is unknown.

General study points: The analyses of TCR breadth and depth may have understated the size of total T cell responses.

The rearrangement links TRBV19 to TRBJ2-7, with D tentatively TRBD2 (6 bases). This receptor was identified in a person between 18 and 65 years old who received the Ad26.COV2.S COVID-19 vaccine or a placebo. The sample in question was peripheral blood, obtained in a trial of Ad26.COV2.S vaccine versus placebo. The CDR3 DNA is TGTGCCAGTAGTACTCCCTGGGGGGACGAGCAGTACTTC. Protein sequence: CASSTPWGDEQYF.